This TCR beta chain was identified in a study of blood T cells in healthy people across ages. Across the study: Per every two T cells, about one barcoded beta molecule was captured by template switching.

This clonotype came up a few times. Donors gave around 9.3 milliliters of peripheral blood apiece. Primed by a sample-barcoded 5' primer and a J-beta primer mix, a second PCR proceeded for about 6 to 11 cycles. A single record per CDR3 protein comes from TCRdb applying MiXCR to the 5' RACE reads. The sample has about 1.6 million distinct CDR3 sequences; about 31% are singletons. Germline CDR1 is DFQATT and CDR2 is SNEGSKA (reference sequence). The length of the CDR3 is 14 residues. The sequenced sample consisted of blood. The gene calls are TRBV20-1 and TRBJ1-4, with TRBD1 as a possible D gene (6 bases). This TCR came from a woman in her twenties or thirties in good health. CDR3 region: CSGAGAGSGEKLFF. The CDR3, as DNA: TGCAGCGGCGCGGGGGCGGGATCGGGTGAAAAACTGTTTTTT.